The 20 T cell receptor beta chains below all came from one sample that was sequenced in a study of T-cell reconstitution after alpha-beta-depleted transplantation in children. Unique molecular identifiers were used in preparing the TCRbeta library. TCRdb redid the calling of the PCR reads with MiXCR, one entry per CDR3 protein. There are about 470,000 distinct CDR3 sequences in the sample; over 40% occur only once, and around 29% lies in the top ten. Sequenced here: PBMCs, sampled before TCRalphabeta/CD19-depleted stem cell transplant. These receptors were collected from a girl aged 2 to 10 with aplastic anemia, due to receive a stem cell transplant.

This clonotype was seen once. CDR3 residues: CASGISGEFF. For the CDR3, the DNA is TGTGCCAGCGGCATTAGTGGGGAGTTCTTC. The chain uses TRBV11-2 and TRBJ2-1; D not certain. The ends were cut back, 8 bases at V and 14 bases at J, with 13 bases in the middle. CDR1 SGHAT and CDR2 FQNNGV come from the germline V gene. This CDR3 is 10 amino acids long.

As DNA, the CDR3 is TGTGCCAGCACAGAAGACAGGGGAAGGGGCTACGAGCAGTACTTC. Its translation is CASTEDRGRGYEQYF. The V gene is TRBV7-2, the J gene TRBJ2-7; 8 nucleotides match TRBD1. Losses at the gene ends were 7 bases for V and 3 bases for J; bases not matched to a gene: 11. Germline CDR1 SGHTA, CDR2 FQGNSA. The CDR3 is 15 residues long.

The J gene is TRBJ2-3, the V gene TRBV6-6; D tentatively fits TRBD1 or TRBD2 (5 bases each). Per the germline V gene, CDR1 is MNHNY and CDR2 is SVGAGI (reference sequence). There are 12 residues in the CDR3. V was pared by 7 bases and J by 3 bases, with 8 bases between. The CDR3 DNA sequence: TGTGCCAGCACCGAGGGGACAGATACGCAGTATTTT. This encodes CASTEGTDTQYF.

This clonotype appeared a few times. V and J are TRBV20-1 and TRBJ1-6; possible D gene TRBD1, 6 bases. Germline V lookup: CDR1 DFQATT, CDR2 SNEGSKA (reference sequence). V was cut by 6 bases and J by 9 bases, with 15 bases left in between. This CDR3 comprises 13 residues. CDR3 loop: CSALLSQGSPLHF. The CDR3 DNA reads as TGCAGTGCCCTACTTTCACAGGGTTCACCCCTCCACTTT.

The genes are TRBV6-2 or TRBV6-3 and TRBJ2-5, with D perhaps matching TRBD1 (6 bases). In germline, CDR1 is MNHEY, CDR2 SVGEGT. The CDR3 runs 14 residues. The V gene lost 0 bases and the J gene lost 7 bases, with 12 bases spanning the gap. The CDR3 sequence is CASSYSDSPRTQYF. CDR3 nucleotides: TGTGCCAGCAGTTACTCGGACAGCCCCCGGACCCAGTACTTC.

The chain combines TRBV6-1 with TRBJ2-7; possibly TRBD2 for D (5 bases). Germline CDR1 is MNHNS and CDR2 is SASEGT. The CDR3 contains 15 residues. V was shortened by 6 bases and J by 4 bases, with 19 bases between the two germline ends. The CDR3 DNA reads TGTGCCAGCAGGCATGTTGGGAGCTCACTTTACGAGCAGTACTTC. This codes for CASRHVGSSLYEQYF.

The chain recombines TRBV10-3 with TRBJ1-5; D unresolved. Trimming stripped 0 bases from V and 3 bases from J, with 12 bases between. Germline V lookup: CDR1 ENHRY, CDR2 SYGVKD. This CDR3 comprises 16 residues. The CDR3 region has the DNA TGTGCCATCAGTGAGTCGGGTGGGGTTACCAATCAGCCCCAGCATTTT. It specifies CAISESGGVTNQPQHF.

The J gene is TRBJ2-1, the V gene TRBV7-9; D ambiguous. The CDR3 covers 12 residues. V lost 5 bases, J lost 8 bases, and 10 bases lay in between. The germline V gene encodes CDR1 SEHNR and CDR2 FQNEAQ (reference sequence). CDR3 region: CASSHTPDEQFF. The CDR3 region has the DNA TGTGCCAGCAGCCACACCCCAGATGAGCAGTTCTTC.

The J gene is TRBJ2-5, the V gene TRBV4-1; D is unclear. With 0 bases removed from V and 5 bases from J, the gap between germline ends came to 7 bases. CDR3 length: 13 amino acids. Per germline, CDR1 MGHRA and CDR2 YSYEKL. The CDR3 bases are TGCGCCAGCAGCCAAGATCGAAAGGAGACCCAGTACTTC. Residues: CASSQDRKETQYF.

The chain couples TRBV3-1 to TRBJ1-3; 7 bases agree with TRBD1. The CDR3 spans 15 residues. Germline V gene data show CDR1 as LGHDT and CDR2 as YNNKEL (reference sequence). V dropped 3 bases and J dropped 0; count of bases not matched to a gene: 2. CDR3 protein: CASSQDRISGNTIYF. As DNA, the CDR3 is TGTGCCAGCAGCCAGGACAGGATCTCTGGAAACACCATATATTTT.

The rearrangement joins TRBV29-1 to TRBJ1-5; a weak D match, TRBD1 (5 bases). Germline CDR1 and CDR2: SQVTM and ANQGSEA. The CDR3 spans 13 residues. V lost 5 bases to trimming and J lost 7 bases, with 15 bases between them. The CDR3: CSVSEQAGQPQHF. CDR3 coding DNA: TGCAGCGTTTCCGAACAGGCGGGACAGCCCCAGCATTTT. Looking up the rest from reference TRBV29-1 and TRBJ1-5 gives the full variable domain: SAVISQKPSRDICQRGTSLTIQCQVDSQVTMMFWYRQQPGQSLTLIATANQGSEATYESGFVIDKFPISRPNLTFSTLTVSNMSPEDSSIYLCSVSEQAGQPQHFGDGTRLSIL.

This clonotype occurred a few times. This chain links TRBV27 with TRBJ2-2, with 10 bases fitting TRBD2. The germline gives CDR1 MNHEY, CDR2 SMNVEV (reference sequence). V gave up 6 bases and J gave up 7 bases; unmatched junction bases: 14. The CDR3 is 17 amino acids. CDR3 protein: CASSRSSSGSFSGELFF. Written as DNA, the CDR3 is TGTGCCAGCAGCAGGTCGTCTAGCGGGAGTTTCAGCGGGGAGCTGTTTTTT.

This clonotype was detected many times. The V call is TRBV20-1, the J call TRBJ1-5; no clear D. The length of the CDR3 is 14 residues. V lost 6 bases and J lost 1, with 13 bases in between. CDR1 DFQATT and CDR2 SNEGSKA come from the germline V gene (reference sequence). The CDR3 region is CSARSPRSNQPQHF. The CDR3, as DNA: TGCAGTGCCAGGAGCCCCCGAAGCAATCAGCCCCAGCATTTT.

CDR3 bases: TGTGCCAGCAGCCAAGAAGGGACGCAGCGCCTGTACAATGAGCAGTTCTTC. The encoded protein is CASSQEGTQRLYNEQFF. The V and J genes are TRBV4-2 and TRBJ2-1; D is possibly TRBD1 or TRBD2 (5 bases each). Trimming left V 0 bases short and J 4 bases short, with 16 bases between. This CDR3 contains 17 residues. Germline assignment: CDR1 LGHNA and CDR2 YNFKEQ.

V and J are TRBV6-1 and TRBJ2-4; D perhaps matches TRBD1 (5 bases). V was pared by 5 bases and J by 8 bases, with 16 bases between. In germline, CDR1 is MNHNS, CDR2 SASEGT. The CDR3 is 14 residues long. Written as DNA, the CDR3 is TGTGCCAGCAGTCAATCACTTATAGGGGACATTCAGTACTTC. Translation: CASSQSLIGDIQYF.

CDR3 in amino acids: CATSRDPGGDTQYF. CDR3 nucleotides: TGTGCCACCAGCAGAGATCCGGGAGGAGATACGCAGTATTTT. This rearrangement joins TRBV15 to TRBJ2-3, with TRBD2 identical over 7 bases. V trimming: 0 bases; J trimming: 5 bases; junction bases outside the gene matches: 2. The CDR3 contains 14 residues. CDR1 and CDR2 (germline): LNHNV, YYDKDF (reference sequence).

There are a few counts of this clonotype. This chain connects TRBV20-1 to TRBJ2-6; 8 bases line up with TRBD1. This CDR3 region has 15 residues. The germline V gene encodes CDR1 DFQATT and CDR2 SNEGSKA (reference sequence). V gave up 6 bases and J gave up 0 bases; unmatched junction bases: 4. In nucleotides, the CDR3 is TGCAGTGCCTGGACAGGGCCCTCTGGGGCCAACGTCCTGACTTTC. It is translated as CSAWTGPSGANVLTF.

On this clonotype itself: Germline and junction disagree at one end, which may indicate a read error. The chain couples TRBV29-1 to TRBJ2-7, with D tentatively TRBD1 or TRBD2 (6 bases each). CDR1 and CDR2 from the germline V gene are SQVTM and ANQGSEA. The CDR3 length is 13 residues. The CDR3 bases are TGCAGCGTCGGGAGACAGGCCCCCGACGAACAGTACTTC. The encoded protein is CSVGRQAPDEQYF.

This chain links TRBV20-1 with TRBJ2-2, with D possibly being TRBD1 (5 bases). V dropped 0 bases and J dropped 7 bases, with 21 bases sitting between them. CDR1 DFQATT and CDR2 SNEGSKA come from the germline V gene (reference sequence). The CDR3 has 17 residues. This chain's CDR3 is CSAREPDKRKELGELFF. CDR3 nucleotide sequence: TGCAGTGCTAGAGAGCCGGACAAGCGAAAGGAGCTCGGGGAGCTGTTTTTT.

V gene TRBV27 combines with J gene TRBJ1-4, with a weak D call TRBD1 (6 bases). The V gene lost 7 bases and the J gene lost 4 bases, with 13 bases spanning the gap. CDR3 size: 14 residues. Germline V gene sequence: CDR1 MNHEY, CDR2 SMNVEV (reference sequence). Here the CDR3 DNA reads TGTGCCAGCACCCCGACAGGACGTAATGAAAAACTGTTTTTT. Protein sequence: CASTPTGRNEKLFF.